This is a list of T cell receptor beta chains from one sample in a study of blood T cell repertoires in COVID-19. Produced via immunoSEQ multiplex PCR; TCRdb's table is partial and in-frame only. The sample carries 140,000 or so clones, about 81% recorded once. Sequenced: peripheral blood. All receptors come from a woman older than 75 with acute or convalescent COVID-19. The CDR3 runs from the conserved cysteine through the conserved F or W. The order of the fields is V gene, D gene, J gene, clone size, CDR3 protein, CDR3 DNA. The D gene is left open where the match is weak. The size entry is marked missing in some rows and otherwise reads once, few, many or a size class.

TRBV7-2,TRBD2,TRBJ2-1,NA,CASSDTSGRASPYNEQFF,TGTGCCAGCAGCGACACTAGCGGGAGGGCCTCGCCCTACAATGAGCAGTTCTTC
TRBV28,TRBD1,TRBJ1-1,NA,CATPPGLRDRIGNTEAFF,TGTGCCACCCCCCCCGGACTCCGGGACAGGATAGGGAACACTGAAGCTTTCTTT
TRBV5-8,NA,TRBJ1-5,NA,CASTGYSNQPQHF,TGTGCCAGCACGGGATATAGCAATCAGCCCCAGCATTTT
TRBV4-2,NA,TRBJ2-3,NA,CASSQNRWGYTDTQYF,TGTGCCAGCAGCCAAAATCGGTGGGGCTACACAGATACGCAGTATTTT
TRBV5-1,NA,TRBJ2-1,NA,CASLGAGTSTYNEQFF,TGCGCCAGCCTAGGGGCCGGGACATCGACCTACAATGAGCAGTTCTTC
TRBV4-1,NA,TRBJ1-6,few,CASSQDPPRFASSYNSPLHF,TGCGCCAGCAGCCAAGATCCCCCGAGATTCGCGAGCTCCTATAATTCACCCCTCCACTTT
TRBV5-1,TRBD1,TRBJ1-4,NA,CASSGGQANEKLFF,TGCGCCAGCAGCGGGGGACAGGCAAATGAAAAACTGTTTTTT
TRBV6-6,NA,TRBJ1-5,medium-sized,CASSYRTFPGYQPQHF,TGTGCCAGCAGTTATCGGACATTTCCCGGATATCAGCCCCAGCATTTT
TRBV2,NA,TRBJ1-1,NA,CASSEYPRTEAFF,TGTGCCAGCAGTGAATATCCTAGAACTGAAGCTTTCTTT
TRBV30,TRBD2,TRBJ2-1,NA,CAWRAGRVTEQFF,TGTGCCTGGAGAGCCGGGAGGGTGACTGAGCAGTTCTTC
TRBV7-9,NA,TRBJ2-6,few,CASRSDRLSGANVLTF,TGTGCCAGCAGGTCAGACAGGTTGTCTGGGGCCAACGTCCTGACTTTC
TRBV4-1,TRBD1,TRBJ1-4,NA,CASSLPGTGYEKLFF,TGCGCCAGCAGCCTTCCCGGGACAGGGTATGAAAAACTGTTTTTT
TRBV6-5,NA,TRBJ2-3,NA,CASSPHADTQYF,TGTGCCAGCAGTCCACATGCCGATACGCAGTATTTT
TRBV24-1,NA,TRBJ1-2,NA,CATSRRENYGYTF,TGTGCCACCAGCAGACGGGAAAACTATGGCTACACCTTC
TRBV3-1/TRBV3-2,NA,TRBJ2-3,once,CASSQYGDTDTQYF,TGTGCCAGCAGCCAATACGGAGACACAGATACGCAGTATTTT
TRBV11-2,NA,TRBJ1-3,NA,CASSFSGGISGNTIYF,TGTGCCAGCAGCTTCTCCGGGGGAATCTCTGGAAACACCATATATTTT
TRBV5-8,NA,TRBJ2-2,NA,CASSLRRVIGELFF,TGTGCCAGCAGCCTGCGTCGGGTAATCGGGGAGCTGTTTTTT
TRBV2,NA,TRBJ1-2,NA,CASSLVGLGGYGYTF,TGTGCCAGCAGTTTAGTCGGGCTGGGGGGATATGGCTACACCTTC
TRBV6-5,TRBD1,TRBJ1-3,NA,CASRGRGQSGNTIYF,TGTGCCAGCCGCGGGAGGGGGCAATCTGGAAACACCATATATTTT
TRBV2,NA,TRBJ1-1,once,CASSTGWTEAFF,TGTGCCAGCAGTACCGGGTGGACTGAAGCTTTCTTT
TRBV10-3,NA,TRBJ1-1,NA,CAIRRDLNTEAFF,TGTGCCATCAGGCGGGACCTAAACACTGAAGCTTTCTTT
TRBV4-2,TRBD2,TRBJ2-3,NA,CASSYPGGGRTDTQYF,TGTGCCAGCAGCTATCCGGGGGGGGGCCGGACAGATACGCAGTATTTT